The present entry profiles one T cell receptor (beta chain) with its context. Data came from immunoSEQ multiplex PCR; TCRdb stores just in-frame clones and leaves some out. The repertoire consists of about 340,000 clones, with 80% to 90% occurring once and the leading ten covering approximately 3%. This sample was included in a study of blood T cell repertoires in COVID-19. Turning to the study itself: Acute and convalescent COVID-19 samples came from the United States, Italy and Spain. T cells, B-cell-depleted T cells, or PBMCs supplied cDNA or gDNA.

Germline CDR1 is SGHTA and CDR2 is FQGNSA. This CDR3 has 14 residues. The germline V and J ends were trimmed by 6 bases and 5 bases, with 15 bases remaining between them. This sequence was found in a man in his thirties or forties with active or convalescent COVID-19. Sequenced material: peripheral blood. The V and J genes are TRBV7-2 and TRBJ2-3; D is possibly TRBD2 (6 bases). The CDR3: CASRSSGTQDTQYF. The CDR3 DNA reads as TGTGCCAGCAGGTCATCCGGGACTCAAGATACGCAGTATTTT.